This TCR beta chain was identified during a study of blood T cells in healthy people across ages. Study as a whole: About one barcoded beta molecule was captured per two T cells (by template switching).

Donors each provided around 9 milliliters of peripheral blood. Germline lookup yields CDR1 DFQATT and CDR2 SNEGSKA (reference sequence). With 0 bases clipped from V and 7 bases from J, the junction kept 7 bases outside the gene matches. The length of the CDR3 is 15 residues. The second PCR ran about 6 to 11 cycles with a sample-barcoded 5' primer and J-beta primers. Each cDNA molecule received a tag from a template-switch adaptor that had 12 random nucleotides. TCRdb reprocessed the 5' RACE reads with MiXCR, giving one entry per CDR3 protein. The sample includes 850,000 to 1,100,000 distinct CDR3 sequences, 35% to 40% of them seen just once.

The source is a man between 18 and 35 years old in good health. The rearrangement joins TRBV20-1 to TRBJ2-1; 9 positions match TRBD1. The sequenced material came from blood. The CDR3 reads CSARDPQGAGNEQFF. DNA for the CDR3: TGCAGTGCTAGAGATCCACAGGGGGCGGGTAATGAGCAGTTCTTC.